Included here is one T cell receptor beta chain sequence, with context. Antigen specificity is unknown. V lost 2 bases, J lost 0 bases, and 17 bases lay in between. The CDR3 spans 18 residues. PCR amplification relied on 60 Vbeta primers (plus 13 Jbeta primers). The repertoire was sequenced with immunoSEQ multiplex PCR; TCRdb's copy has only in-frame clones and lacks some. This sample has about 110,000 clones, with roughly three quarters found just once. The sample belongs to a study of cytomegalovirus exposure and HLA in healthy donors. General study results and limits: In a later analysis, several top co-occurrence clusters appeared linked to parvovirus B19, influenza, CMV and Epstein-Barr virus. Later on, a genetic analysis was performed. It linked a missense variant in DCLRE1C with V- and J-gene trimming of TCR beta.

The chain carries TRBV23-1 and TRBJ1-5, with D perhaps TRBD1 (5 bases). TRBV23-1 is designated an ORF whose function remains uncertain. The sample taken for sequencing was PBMCs. The source is a man aged 30-40 years in good health and CMV-seropositive. CDR3 in amino acids: CASSQGGEGKSSNQPQHF. CDR3 bases: TGCGCCAGCAGTCAAGGAGGGGAGGGAAAATCTAGCAATCAGCCCCAGCATTTT.